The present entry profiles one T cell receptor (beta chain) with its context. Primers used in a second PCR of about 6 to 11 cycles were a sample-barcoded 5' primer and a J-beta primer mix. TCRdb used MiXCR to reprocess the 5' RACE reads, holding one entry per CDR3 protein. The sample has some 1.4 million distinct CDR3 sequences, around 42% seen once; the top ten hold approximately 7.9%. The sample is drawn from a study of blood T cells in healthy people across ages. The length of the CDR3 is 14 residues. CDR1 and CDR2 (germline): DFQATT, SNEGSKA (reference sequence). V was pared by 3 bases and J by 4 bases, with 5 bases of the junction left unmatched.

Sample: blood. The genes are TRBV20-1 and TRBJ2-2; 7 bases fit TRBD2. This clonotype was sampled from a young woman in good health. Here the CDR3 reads CSARGGRVTGELFF. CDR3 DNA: TGCAGTGCTAGGGGAGGGAGGGTCACCGGGGAGCTGTTTTTT.